The clone carrying this T cell receptor (beta chain) has just a few counts. Its cognate antigen is unknown. Trimming cost V 5 bases and J 6 bases; bases outside gene matches: 3. CDR3 length: 12 residues. Per germline, CDR1 SEHNR and CDR2 FQNEAQ (reference sequence). The data belong to a study of identifying expanded T cells in peripheral blood. Study conclusions and caveats: Across healthy donors, higher total template counts meant significantly greater approximately two-week count variance. Technical replicates showed about 1.1 changed clones; approximately two weeks around 15; four weeks 19.

No infections or other immune events were documented during collection. Some clones are missing from TCRdb's copy, which holds only in-frame ones; the method was immunoSEQ multiplex PCR. The sample records some 95,000 clones, roughly 86% being singletons. The chain couples TRBV7-9 to TRBJ1-1, with 7 bases fitting TRBD1. Input material: blood. The receptor was derived from a person aged 18 to 75 in good health. The CDR3, as DNA: TGTGCCAGCAGCCCGCAGGGGGCTGAAGCTTTCTTT. Translated: CASSPQGAEAFF. Using reference TRBV7-9 and TRBJ1-1 for the parts outside the CDR3, the full variable domain is DTGVSQNPRHKITKRGQNVTFRCDPISEHNRLYWYRQTLGQGPEFLTYFQNEAQLEKSRLLSDRFSAERPKGSFSTLEIQRTEQGDSAMYLCASSPQGAEAFFGQGTRLTVV.